Detailed here is one T cell receptor beta chain. There are a few counts of this clonotype. There is no known antigen for this receptor. Per-base qualities were not stored, and no clone one base away is much larger. In light of the paper, this sample's treatment or condition label describes: allogeneic hematopoietic cell transplantation with graft depleted of TCRalphabeta T cells and CD19 B cells. The children who served as transplant recipients had been given grafts of TCRalphabeta/CD19-depleted allogeneic hematopoietic cells. Library preparation used PCR. TCRdb lists the instrument as Illumina HiSeq 2500. To normalize quantification of the TCRbeta repertoire, the TCR libraries were built with molecular barcoding that relied on unique molecular identifiers. TCRdb's own reprocessing of the public reads used fastp at Q25 and MiXCR and kept productive beta chains. CDR3 protein sequences are deduplicated, and each keeps its most common genes and DNA. The sample yields some 350,000 distinct CDR3 sequences; 15% to 20% were counted once. In total, the top ten clones hold around 41% of the sample.

This sample stems from a study of T-cell reconstitution after alpha-beta-depleted transplantation in children (dated by TCRdb to about 2016). With respect to the entire study: Using TCR repertoire profiling, the study quantitatively followed how T-cell immune reconstitution unfolded in children after TCRalphabeta/CD19-depleted allogeneic hematopoietic cell transplantation. General study outcomes and caveats: The high TCRbeta diversity at day 60 in some patients was ascribed to recipient T cells and intrathymic progenitors that had survived conditioning. Over the following months the frequencies of hyperexpanded clones went down, and after one year T-cell counts and TCRbeta diversity were mostly credited to newly produced T cells. Apparently early alphabetaT-cell count recovery about two months after transplant reportedly relied on only several hundred rapidly expanded clones derived from non-depleted graft cells.

The germline V gene yields LGHNA for CDR1 and YNFKEQ for CDR2. Clipping removes 3 bases from V and 6 bases from J, with 6 as the unmatched junction base count. Its CDR3 holds 14 amino acids, cysteine through phenylalanine. The entry retains the CDR3 DNA only, 42 bases that are in frame from base 1. The V gene is TRBV4-2 and the J gene is TRBJ2-7, with 9 bases aligning to TRBD1. This TCR derives from a male patient aged 2 to 9 who had a stem cell transplant for acute lymphoblastic leukemia, so the T cells may come from the graft donor. Specimen: PBMCs, mostly from graft donor cells, collected 360 days after TCRalphabeta/CD19-depleted stem cell transplant. CDR3 reads: CASSQTGGSGEQYF. Read as DNA, the sequence is TGTGCCAGCAGCCAGACAGGGGGGTCTGGCGAGCAGTACTTC.